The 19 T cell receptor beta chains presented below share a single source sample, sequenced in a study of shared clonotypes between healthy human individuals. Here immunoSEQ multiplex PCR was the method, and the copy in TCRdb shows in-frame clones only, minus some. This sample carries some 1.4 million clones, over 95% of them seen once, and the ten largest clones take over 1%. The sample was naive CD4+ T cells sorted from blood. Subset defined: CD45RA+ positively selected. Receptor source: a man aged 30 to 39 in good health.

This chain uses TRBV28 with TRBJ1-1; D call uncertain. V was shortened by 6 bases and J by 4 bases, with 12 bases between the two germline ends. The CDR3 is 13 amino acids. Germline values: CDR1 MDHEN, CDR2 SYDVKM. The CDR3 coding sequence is TGTGCCAGCAGGGAACCGTCTCGCACTGAAGCTTTCTTT. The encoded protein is CASREPSRTEAFF.

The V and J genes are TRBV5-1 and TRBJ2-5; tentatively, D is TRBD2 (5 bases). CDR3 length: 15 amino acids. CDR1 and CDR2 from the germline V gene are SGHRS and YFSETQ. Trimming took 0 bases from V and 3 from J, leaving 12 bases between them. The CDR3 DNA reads TGCGCCAGCAGCTTGGAATCGGCGACTAAAGAGACCCAGTACTTC. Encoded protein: CASSLESATKETQYF.

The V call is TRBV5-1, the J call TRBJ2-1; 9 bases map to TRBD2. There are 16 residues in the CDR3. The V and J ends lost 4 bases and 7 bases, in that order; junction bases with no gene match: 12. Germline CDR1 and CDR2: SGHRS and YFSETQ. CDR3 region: CASSRDFAAGGNEQFF. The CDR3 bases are TGCGCCAGCAGCCGGGACTTTGCGGCGGGAGGGAATGAGCAGTTCTTC.

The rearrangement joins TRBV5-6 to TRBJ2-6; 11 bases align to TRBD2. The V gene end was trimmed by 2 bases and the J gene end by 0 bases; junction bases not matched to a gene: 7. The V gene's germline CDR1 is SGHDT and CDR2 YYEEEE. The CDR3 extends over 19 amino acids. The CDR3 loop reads CASSLVTSGDLSGANVLTF. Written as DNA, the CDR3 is TGTGCCAGCAGCTTAGTGACTAGCGGGGATCTCTCTGGGGCCAACGTCCTGACTTTC.

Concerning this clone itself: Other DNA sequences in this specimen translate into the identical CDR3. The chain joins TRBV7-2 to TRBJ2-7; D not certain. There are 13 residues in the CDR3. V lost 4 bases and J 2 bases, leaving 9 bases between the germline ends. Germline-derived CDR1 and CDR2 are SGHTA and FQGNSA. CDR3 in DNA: TGTGCCAGCAGCTCTCGCGGACCCTACGAGCAGTACTTC. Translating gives CASSSRGPYEQYF.

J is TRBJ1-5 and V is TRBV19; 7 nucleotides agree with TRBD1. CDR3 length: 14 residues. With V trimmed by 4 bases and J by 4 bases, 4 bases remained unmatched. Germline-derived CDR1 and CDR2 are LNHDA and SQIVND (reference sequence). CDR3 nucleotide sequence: TGTGCCAGTAGTACCCGGGACAGAAATCAGCCCCAGCATTTT. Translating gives CASSTRDRNQPQHF. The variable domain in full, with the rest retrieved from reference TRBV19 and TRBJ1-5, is DGGITQSPKYLFRKEGQNVTLSCEQNLNHDAMYWYRQDPGQGLRLIYYSQIVNDFQKGDIAEGYSVSREKKESFPLTVTSAQKNPTAFYLCASSTRDRNQPQHFGDGTRLSIL.

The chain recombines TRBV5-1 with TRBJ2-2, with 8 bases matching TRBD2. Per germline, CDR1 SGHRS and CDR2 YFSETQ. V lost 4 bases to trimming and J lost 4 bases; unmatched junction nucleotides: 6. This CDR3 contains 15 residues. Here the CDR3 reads CASSLGLASTGELFF. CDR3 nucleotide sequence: TGCGCCAGCAGCCTAGGACTAGCATCCACCGGGGAGCTGTTTTTT.

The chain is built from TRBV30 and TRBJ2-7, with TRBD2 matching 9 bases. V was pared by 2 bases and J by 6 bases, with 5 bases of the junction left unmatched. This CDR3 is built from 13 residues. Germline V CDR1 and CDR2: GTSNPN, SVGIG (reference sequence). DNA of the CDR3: TGTGCCTGGAGTCGAAAGCGGGAGGCCGAGCAGTACTTC. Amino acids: CAWSRKREAEQYF.

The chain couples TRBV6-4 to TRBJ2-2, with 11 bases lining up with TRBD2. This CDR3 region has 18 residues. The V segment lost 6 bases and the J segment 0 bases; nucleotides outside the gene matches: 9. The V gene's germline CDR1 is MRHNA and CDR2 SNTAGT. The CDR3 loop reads CASSVGLAGFANTGELFF. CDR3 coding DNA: TGTGCCAGCAGCGTCGGACTAGCGGGCTTCGCGAACACCGGGGAGCTGTTTTTT.

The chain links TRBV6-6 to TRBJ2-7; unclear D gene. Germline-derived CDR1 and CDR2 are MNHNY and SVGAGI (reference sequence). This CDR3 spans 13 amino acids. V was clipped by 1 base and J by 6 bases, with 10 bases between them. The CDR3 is CASSYFRVGEQYF. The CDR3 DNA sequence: TGTGCCAGCAGTTACTTTAGGGTAGGCGAGCAGTACTTC.

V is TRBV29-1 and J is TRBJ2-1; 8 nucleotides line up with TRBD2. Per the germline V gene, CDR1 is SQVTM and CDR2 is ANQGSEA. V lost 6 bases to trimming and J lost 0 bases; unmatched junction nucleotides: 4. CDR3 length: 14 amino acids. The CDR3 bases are TGCAGCGTCCGGACTAGCTTCTCCTACAATGAGCAGTTCTTC. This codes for CSVRTSFSYNEQFF.

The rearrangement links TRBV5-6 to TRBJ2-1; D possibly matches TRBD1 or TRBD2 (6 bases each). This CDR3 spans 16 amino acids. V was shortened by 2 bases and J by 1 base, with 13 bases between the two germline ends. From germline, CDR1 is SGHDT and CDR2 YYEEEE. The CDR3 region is CASSFDRGESYNEQFF. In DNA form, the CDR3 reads TGTGCCAGCAGCTTCGATAGGGGGGAGTCCTACAATGAGCAGTTCTTC.

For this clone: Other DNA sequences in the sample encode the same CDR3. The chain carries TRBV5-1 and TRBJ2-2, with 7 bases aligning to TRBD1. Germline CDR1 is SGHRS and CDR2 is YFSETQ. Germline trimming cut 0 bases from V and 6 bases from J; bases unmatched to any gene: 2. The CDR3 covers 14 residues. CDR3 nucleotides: TGCGCCAGCAGCTTGGACAGGGGTCCCGGGGAGCTGTTTTTT. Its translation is CASSLDRGPGELFF. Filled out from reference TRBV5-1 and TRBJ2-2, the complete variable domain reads KAGVTQTPRYLIKTRGQQVTLSCSPISGHRSVSWYQQTPGQGLQFLFEYFSETQRNKGNFPGRFSGRQFSNSRSEMNVSTLELGDSALYLCASSLDRGPGELFFGEGSRLTVL.

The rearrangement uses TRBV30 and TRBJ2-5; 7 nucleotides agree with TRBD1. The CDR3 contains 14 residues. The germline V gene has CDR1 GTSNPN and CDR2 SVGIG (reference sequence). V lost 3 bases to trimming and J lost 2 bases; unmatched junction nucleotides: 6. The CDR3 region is CAWRLPGGQETQYF. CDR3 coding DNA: TGTGCCTGGAGACTCCCAGGGGGACAAGAGACCCAGTACTTC.

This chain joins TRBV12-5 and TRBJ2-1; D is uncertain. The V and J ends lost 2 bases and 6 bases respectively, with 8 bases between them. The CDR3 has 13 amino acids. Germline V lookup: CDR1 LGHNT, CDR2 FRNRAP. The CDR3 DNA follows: TGTGCTAGTGGTTTGACCGCAGGCAATGAGCAGTTCTTC. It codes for CASGLTAGNEQFF.

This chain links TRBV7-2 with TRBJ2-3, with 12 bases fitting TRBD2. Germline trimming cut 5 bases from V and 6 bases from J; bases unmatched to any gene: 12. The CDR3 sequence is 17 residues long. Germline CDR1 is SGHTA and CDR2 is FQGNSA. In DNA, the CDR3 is TGTGCCAGCAGCCTCTTTCGACTAGCGGGAGCGGGTGATACGCAGTATTTT. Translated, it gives CASSLFRLAGAGDTQYF.

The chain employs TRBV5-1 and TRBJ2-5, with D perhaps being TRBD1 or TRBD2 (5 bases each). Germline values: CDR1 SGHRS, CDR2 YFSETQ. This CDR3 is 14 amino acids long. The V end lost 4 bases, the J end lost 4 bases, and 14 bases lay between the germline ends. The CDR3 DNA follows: TGCGCCAGCAGCCAGGGACGGAGAGGAGAGACCCAGTACTTC. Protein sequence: CASSQGRRGETQYF.

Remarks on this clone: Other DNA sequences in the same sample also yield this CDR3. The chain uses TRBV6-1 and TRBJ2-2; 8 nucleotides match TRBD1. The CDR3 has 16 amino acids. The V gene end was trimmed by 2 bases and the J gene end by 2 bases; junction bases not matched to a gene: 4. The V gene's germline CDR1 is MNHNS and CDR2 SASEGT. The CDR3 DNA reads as TGTGCCAGCAGTGAACGGGACAGGCTAAACACCGGGGAGCTGTTTTTT. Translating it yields CASSERDRLNTGELFF.

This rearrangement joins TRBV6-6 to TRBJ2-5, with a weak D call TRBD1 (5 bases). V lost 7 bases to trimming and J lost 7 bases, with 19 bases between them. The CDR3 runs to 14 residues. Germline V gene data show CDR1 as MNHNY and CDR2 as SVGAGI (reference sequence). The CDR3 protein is CASNLPGQGGTQYF. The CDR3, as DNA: TGTGCCAGCAACCTACCAGGGCAGGGCGGGACCCAGTACTTC.